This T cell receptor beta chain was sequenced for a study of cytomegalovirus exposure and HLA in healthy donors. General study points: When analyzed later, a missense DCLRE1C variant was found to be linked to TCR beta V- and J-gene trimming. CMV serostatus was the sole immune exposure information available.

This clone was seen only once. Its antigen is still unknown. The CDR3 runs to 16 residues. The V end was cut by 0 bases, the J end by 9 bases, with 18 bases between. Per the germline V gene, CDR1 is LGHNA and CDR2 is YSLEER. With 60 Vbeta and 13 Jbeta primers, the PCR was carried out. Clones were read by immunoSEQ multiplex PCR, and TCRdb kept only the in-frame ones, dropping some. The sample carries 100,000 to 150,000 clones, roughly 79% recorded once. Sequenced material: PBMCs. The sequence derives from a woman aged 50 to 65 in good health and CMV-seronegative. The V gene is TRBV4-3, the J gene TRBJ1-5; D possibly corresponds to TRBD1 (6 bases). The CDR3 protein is CASSQEWSRGIMPQHF. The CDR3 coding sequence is TGCGCCAGCAGCCAAGAGTGGTCCAGGGGCATAATGCCCCAGCATTTT.